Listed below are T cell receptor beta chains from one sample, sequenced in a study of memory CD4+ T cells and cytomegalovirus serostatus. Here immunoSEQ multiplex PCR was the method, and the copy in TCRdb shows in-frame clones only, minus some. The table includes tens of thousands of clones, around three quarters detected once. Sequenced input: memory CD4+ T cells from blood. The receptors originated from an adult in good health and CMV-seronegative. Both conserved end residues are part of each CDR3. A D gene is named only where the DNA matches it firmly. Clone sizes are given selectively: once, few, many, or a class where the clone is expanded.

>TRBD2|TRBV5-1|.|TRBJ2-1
CASSLLASGSLRNEQFF
TGCGCCAGCAGCTTGTTGGCTAGCGGGAGTTTGAGGAATGAGCAGTTCTTC
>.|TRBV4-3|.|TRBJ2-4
CASSQDVPDRGYIQYF
TGCGCCAGCAGCCAAGACGTTCCGGACCGCGGGTACATTCAGTACTTC
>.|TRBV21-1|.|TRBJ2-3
CASSKAAVAGGPDTQYF
TGTGCCAGCAGCAAAGCTGCGGTAGCGGGAGGCCCAGATACGCAGTATTTT
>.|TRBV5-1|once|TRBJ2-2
CASSFSKTDGELFF
TGCGCCAGCAGCTTCAGTAAGACGGACGGGGAGCTGTTTTTT
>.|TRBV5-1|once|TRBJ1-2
CASSLAQQLRSNYGYTF
TGCGCCAGCAGCTTGGCCCAACAACTCCGGTCTAACTATGGCTACACCTTC
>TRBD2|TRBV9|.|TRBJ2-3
CASSGLAGGGTDTQYF
TGTGCCAGCAGCGGCCTAGCGGGGGGGGGCACAGATACGCAGTATTTT
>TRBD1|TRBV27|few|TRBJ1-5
CASSLVQGVQPQHF
TGTGCCAGCAGTTTAGTGCAGGGGGTGCAGCCCCAGCATTTT
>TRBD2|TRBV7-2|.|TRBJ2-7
CASSQGGDAGHEQYF
TGTGCCAGCAGCCAGGGAGGGGACGCAGGACACGAGCAGTACTTC
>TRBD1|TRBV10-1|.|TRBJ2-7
CASSAQGAAEQYF
TGCGCCAGCAGTGCTCAGGGGGCGGCCGAGCAGTACTTC
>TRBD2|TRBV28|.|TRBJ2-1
CASNLGLAGYGRRNEQFF
TGTGCCAGCAACCTGGGACTAGCGGGGTACGGCCGAAGGAATGAGCAGTTCTTC
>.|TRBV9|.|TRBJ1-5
CASSVDGINQPQHF
TGTGCCAGCAGCGTAGATGGGATAAATCAGCCCCAGCATTTT
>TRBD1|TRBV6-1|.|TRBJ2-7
CASSEDETGVREQYF
TGTGCCAGCAGTGAAGACGAGACAGGGGTCAGGGAGCAGTACTTC
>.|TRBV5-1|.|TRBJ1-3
CASSSTAASGNTIYF
TGCGCCAGCAGCTCCACCGCCGCTTCCGGAAACACCATATATTTT
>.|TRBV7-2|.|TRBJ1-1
CASSSRGVNTEAFF
TGTGCCAGCAGCTCACGGGGCGTTAACACTGAAGCTTTCTTT
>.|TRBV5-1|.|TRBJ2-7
CASSIVSSYEQYF
TGCGCCAGCAGCATAGTTTCCTCCTACGAGCAGTACTTC
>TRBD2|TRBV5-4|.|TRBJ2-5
CASSPAGTSGVETQYF
TGTGCCAGCAGCCCGGCCGGGACTAGCGGGGTAGAGACCCAGTACTTC
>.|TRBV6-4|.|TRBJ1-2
CASPGVGYTF
TGTGCCAGCCCAGGGGTCGGCTACACCTTC
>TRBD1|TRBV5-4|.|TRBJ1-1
CASSWGTGGGNTEAFF
TGTGCCAGCAGCTGGGGGACAGGGGGAGGGAACACTGAAGCTTTCTTT
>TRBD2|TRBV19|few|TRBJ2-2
CASSSLAGSTGELFF
TGTGCCAGTAGTTCTCTAGCGGGATCTACCGGGGAGCTGTTTTTT
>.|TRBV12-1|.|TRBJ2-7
CASSPVRAGYEQYF
TGTGCCAGCAGCCCCGTGAGGGCGGGATACGAGCAGTACTTC
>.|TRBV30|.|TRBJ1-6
CAWSRDLSLLDSPLHF
TGTGCCTGGAGCCGGGACCTTAGTTTACTGGATTCACCCCTCCACTTT
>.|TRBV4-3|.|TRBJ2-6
CASSQGAFSGANVLTF
TGCGCCAGCAGCCAAGGGGCGTTCTCTGGGGCCAACGTCCTGACTTTC
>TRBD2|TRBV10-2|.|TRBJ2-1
CASRRTSGSSAYNEQFF
TGCGCCAGCAGGAGGACTAGCGGGAGTAGCGCCTACAATGAGCAGTTCTTC
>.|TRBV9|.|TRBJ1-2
CASSAQFGYTF
TGTGCCAGCAGCGCCCAATTTGGCTACACCTTC
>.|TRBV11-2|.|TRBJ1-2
CASNPTATHYGYTF
TGTGCCAGCAACCCGACAGCCACGCACTATGGCTACACCTTC
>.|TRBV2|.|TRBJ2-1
CASRVLFNSEQFF
TGTGCCAGCAGGGTCCTGTTTAACTCTGAGCAGTTCTTC
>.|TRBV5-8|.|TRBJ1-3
CASSLDTGSAGNTIYF
TGTGCCAGCAGCTTGGACACGGGGTCGGCTGGAAACACCATATATTTT
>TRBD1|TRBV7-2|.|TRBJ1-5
CASSTQTGGYQPQHF
TGTGCCAGCAGCACCCAAACAGGGGGCTATCAGCCCCAGCATTTT
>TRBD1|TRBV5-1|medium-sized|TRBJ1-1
CASSLTTGTGGTEAFF
TGCGCCAGCAGCTTGACCACCGGGACAGGGGGCACTGAAGCTTTCTTT
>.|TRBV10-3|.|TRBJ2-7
CAIRGPRGEEQYF
TGTGCCATCAGAGGCCCACGGGGTGAGGAGCAGTACTTC
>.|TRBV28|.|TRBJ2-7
CASTIRIHSSYEQYF
TGTGCCAGCACCATACGAATACACAGCTCCTACGAGCAGTACTTC
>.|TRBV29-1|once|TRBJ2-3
CSVEEGSRSTDTQYF
TGCAGCGTTGAAGAGGGGAGCCGCTCCACAGATACGCAGTATTTT
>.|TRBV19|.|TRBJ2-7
CASSASWGYEQYF
TGTGCCAGTAGTGCCTCCTGGGGCTACGAGCAGTACTTC
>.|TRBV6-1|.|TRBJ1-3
CASSDKLSGNTIYF
TGTGCCAGCAGTGACAAGCTCTCTGGAAACACCATATATTTT
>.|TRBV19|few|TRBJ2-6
CATTASSGANVLTF
TGTGCTACGACAGCTTCCTCTGGGGCCAACGTCCTGACTTTC
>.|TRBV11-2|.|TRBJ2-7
CASSLGLSANYEQYF
TGTGCCAGCAGCTTAGGGCTTTCAGCAAACTACGAGCAGTACTTC
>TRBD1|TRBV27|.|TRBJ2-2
CASSWGQINTGELFF
TGTGCCAGCAGTTGGGGACAGATAAACACCGGGGAGCTGTTTTTT